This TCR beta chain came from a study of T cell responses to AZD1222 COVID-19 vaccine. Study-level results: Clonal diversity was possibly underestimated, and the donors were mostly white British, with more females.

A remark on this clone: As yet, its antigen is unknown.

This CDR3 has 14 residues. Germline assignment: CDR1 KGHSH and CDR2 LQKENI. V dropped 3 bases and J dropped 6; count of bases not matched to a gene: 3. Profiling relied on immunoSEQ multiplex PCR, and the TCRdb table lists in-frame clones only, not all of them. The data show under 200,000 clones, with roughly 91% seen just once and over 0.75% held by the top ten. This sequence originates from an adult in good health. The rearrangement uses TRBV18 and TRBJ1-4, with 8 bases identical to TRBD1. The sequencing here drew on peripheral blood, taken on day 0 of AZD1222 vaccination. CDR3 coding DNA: TGTGCCAGCTCACCGGACAGGGCATATGAAAAACTGTTTTTT. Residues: CASSPDRAYEKLFF.